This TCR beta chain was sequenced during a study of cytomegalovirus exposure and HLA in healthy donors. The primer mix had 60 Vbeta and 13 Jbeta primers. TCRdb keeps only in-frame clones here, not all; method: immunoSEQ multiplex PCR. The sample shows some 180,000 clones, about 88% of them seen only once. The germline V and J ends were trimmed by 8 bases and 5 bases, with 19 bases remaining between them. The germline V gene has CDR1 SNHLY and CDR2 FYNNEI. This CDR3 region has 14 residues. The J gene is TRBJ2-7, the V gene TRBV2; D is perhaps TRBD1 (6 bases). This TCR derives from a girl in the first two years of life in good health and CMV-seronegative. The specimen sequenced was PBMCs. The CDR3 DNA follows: TGTGCCAGCCGCTGGGACACCTCGACGAACGAGCAGTACTTC. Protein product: CASRWDTSTNEQYF.